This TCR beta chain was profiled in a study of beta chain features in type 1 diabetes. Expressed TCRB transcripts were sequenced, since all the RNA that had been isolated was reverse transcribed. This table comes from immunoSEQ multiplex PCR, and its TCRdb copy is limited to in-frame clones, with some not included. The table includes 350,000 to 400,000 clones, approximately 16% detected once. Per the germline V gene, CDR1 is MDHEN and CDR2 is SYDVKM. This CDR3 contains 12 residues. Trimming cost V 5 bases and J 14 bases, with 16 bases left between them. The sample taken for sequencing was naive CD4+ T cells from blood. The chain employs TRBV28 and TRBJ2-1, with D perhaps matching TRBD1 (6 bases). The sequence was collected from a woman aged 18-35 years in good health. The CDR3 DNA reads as TGTGCCAGCAGTGCCCCCGGACAGATGGAGTTCTTC. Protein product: CASSAPGQMEFF.